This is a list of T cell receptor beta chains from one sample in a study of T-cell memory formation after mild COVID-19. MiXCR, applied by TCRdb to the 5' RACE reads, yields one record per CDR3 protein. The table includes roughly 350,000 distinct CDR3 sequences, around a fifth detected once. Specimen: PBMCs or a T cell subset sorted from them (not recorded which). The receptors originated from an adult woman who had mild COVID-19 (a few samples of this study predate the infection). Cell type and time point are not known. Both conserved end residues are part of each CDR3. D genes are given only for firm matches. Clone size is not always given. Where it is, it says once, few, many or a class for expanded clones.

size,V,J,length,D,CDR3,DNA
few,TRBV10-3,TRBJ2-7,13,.,CAIMEGPGYEQYF,TGTGCCATCATGGAGGGGCCTGGCTACGAGCAGTACTTC
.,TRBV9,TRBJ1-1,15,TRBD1,CASSGGGGVGTEAFF,TGTGCCAGCAGCGGGGGAGGGGGCGTGGGCACTGAAGCTTTCTTT
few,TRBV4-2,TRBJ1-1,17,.,CASSQEGVGGWNTEAFF,TGTGCCAGCAGCCAAGAGGGGGTTGGTGGTTGGAACACTGAAGCTTTCTTT
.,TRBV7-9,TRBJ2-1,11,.,CASSPTDTQFF,TGTGCCAGCAGTCCTACAGATACGCAGTTCTTC
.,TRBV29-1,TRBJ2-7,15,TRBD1,CSVVGQGAVTYEQYF,TGCAGCGTTGTGGGACAGGGGGCAGTAACCTACGAGCAGTACTTC
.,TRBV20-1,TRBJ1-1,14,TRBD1,CSAINYRGNTEAFF,TGCAGTGCTATTAATTACAGGGGGAACACTGAAGCTTTCTTT
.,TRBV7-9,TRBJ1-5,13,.,CASSSSGNQPQHF,TGTGCCAGCAGCTCAAGCGGGAATCAGCCCCAGCATTTT
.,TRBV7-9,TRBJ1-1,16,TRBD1,CASSPPPRTGSSEAFF,TGTGCCAGCAGCCCCCCTCCTCGGACAGGGTCGAGTGAAGCTTTCTTT
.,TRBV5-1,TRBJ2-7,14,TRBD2,CASSRIAGGNEQYF,TGCGCCAGCAGCCGAATAGCGGGGGGCAACGAGCAGTACTTC
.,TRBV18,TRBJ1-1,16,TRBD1,CASSPQRDRGYGVAFF,TGTGCCAGCTCACCACAGCGGGACAGGGGTTATGGTGTAGCTTTCTTT
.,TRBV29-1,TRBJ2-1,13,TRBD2,CSVSSGTRNEQFF,TGCAGCGTCTCTAGCGGGACGAGGAATGAGCAGTTCTTC
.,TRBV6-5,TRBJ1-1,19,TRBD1,CASRSRGEGAGRRNTEAFF,TGTGCCAGCAGGTCCAGGGGTGAGGGGGCTGGGAGGAGGAACACTGAAGCTTTCTTT
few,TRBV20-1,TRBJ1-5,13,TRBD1,CSAPGTGGQPQHF,TGCAGTGCTCCCGGGACAGGGGGTCAGCCCCAGCATTTT
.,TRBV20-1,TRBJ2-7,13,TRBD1,CSAKGTGHDEQYF,TGCAGTGCTAAAGGGACAGGTCACGACGAGCAGTACTTC
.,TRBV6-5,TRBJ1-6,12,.,CASKITNSPLHF,TGTGCCAGCAAGATCACCAATTCACCCCTCCACTTT
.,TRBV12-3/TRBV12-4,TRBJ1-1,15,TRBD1,CASSLGGTGYGEAFF,TGTGCCAGCAGTTTGGGAGGGACAGGATACGGAGAAGCTTTCTTT
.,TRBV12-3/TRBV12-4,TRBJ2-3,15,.,CASSPNPDWPDTQYF,TGTGCCAGCAGTCCGAATCCCGACTGGCCAGATACGCAGTATTTT
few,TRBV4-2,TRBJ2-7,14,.,CASSQARIYYEQYF,TGTGCCAGCAGCCAAGCGAGGATTTACTACGAGCAGTACTTC
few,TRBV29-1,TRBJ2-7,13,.,CSVRTRLSREQYF,TGCAGCGTCCGTACTAGATTGTCGCGAGAGCAGTACTTC
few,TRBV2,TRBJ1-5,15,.,CASSMGLGSNQPQHF,TGTGCCAGCAGTATGGGGTTAGGTAGCAATCAGCCCCAGCATTTT
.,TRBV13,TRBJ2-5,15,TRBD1,CASSPGTERRETQYF,TGTGCCAGCAGCCCGGGGACAGAAAGAAGGGAGACCCAGTACTTC
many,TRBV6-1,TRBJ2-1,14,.,CATYRDRGGGEQFF,TGTGCCACCTACCGGGACAGAGGGGGGGGTGAGCAGTTCTTC
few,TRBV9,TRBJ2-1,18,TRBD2,CASSAGTSGSWVYNEQFF,TGTGCCAGCAGCGCCGGGACTAGCGGGAGCTGGGTGTACAATGAGCAGTTCTTC
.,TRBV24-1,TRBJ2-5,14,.,CATSGGSQQETQYF,TGTGCCACCAGTGGCGGGTCGCAGCAGGAGACCCAGTACTTC
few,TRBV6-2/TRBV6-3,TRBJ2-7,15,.,CASSYSGGISYEQYF,TGTGCCAGCAGTTACTCGGGAGGTATCTCCTACGAGCAGTACTTC
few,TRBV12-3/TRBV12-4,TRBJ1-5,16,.,CASSFSGTREGRPQHF,TGTGCCAGCAGTTTCTCCGGGACGCGGGAGGGGCGGCCCCAGCATTTT
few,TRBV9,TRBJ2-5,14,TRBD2,CASSAGLAQETQYF,TGTGCCAGCAGCGCGGGACTAGCCCAAGAGACCCAGTACTTC
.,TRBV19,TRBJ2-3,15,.,CASSMAGLDTDTQYF,TGTGCCAGTAGTATGGCCGGTCTTGACACAGATACGCAGTATTTT
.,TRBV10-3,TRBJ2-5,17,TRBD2,CAISERALAGGMETQYF,TGTGCCATCAGTGAGAGGGCTCTAGCGGGAGGGATGGAGACCCAGTACTTC
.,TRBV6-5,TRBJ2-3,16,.,CASRQSRVPSTDTQYF,TGTGCCAGCAGGCAGAGTAGGGTTCCTAGCACAGATACGCAGTATTTT